The 21 T cell receptor beta chains listed next were all sequenced from one sample in a study of T cells after posttransplantation cyclophosphamide. Treatment was busulfan-fludarabine conditioning, a marrow graft, and cyclophosphamide on days +3 and +4. Measured with immunoSEQ multiplex PCR; TCRdb has only the in-frame clones, and not every one. The sample consists of about 43,000 clones, less than 95% of them appearing once. Sequenced material: PBMCs, taken around 60 days after allogeneic stem cell transplant with posttransplant cyclophosphamide. The receptor source for this set is a male patient aged 55 to 69 who received an allogeneic stem cell transplant from a related donor and was CMV-positive. Some of the T cells may derive from the graft donor.

The J gene is TRBJ2-5, the V gene TRBV6-6; unclear D gene. Looked up from germline, CDR1 is MNHNY and CDR2 is SVGAGI (reference sequence). With 5 bases removed from V and 4 bases from J, the gap between germline ends came to 17 bases. The CDR3 totals 15 residues. The CDR3 is CASSARVGERETQYF. CDR3 sequence (DNA): TGTGCCAGCAGTGCCCGGGTCGGCGAGAGAGAGACCCAGTACTTC.

This rearrangement joins TRBV7-9 to TRBJ2-5, with 11 bases that match TRBD2. CDR3 size: 15 residues. Germline-derived CDR1 and CDR2 are SEHNR and FQNEAQ (reference sequence). J was trimmed by 2 bases and V by 8 bases; bases with no gene match: 7. The CDR3 loop is CASLVIAGGQETQYF. The CDR3 DNA is TGTGCCAGCCTTGTAATAGCGGGGGGGCAAGAGACCCAGTACTTC.

V gene TRBV10-1 combines with J gene TRBJ1-1, with D possibly being TRBD1 (6 bases). This CDR3 has 18 residues. Germline V lookup: CDR1 WNHNN, CDR2 SYGVQD (reference sequence). V was clipped by 3 bases and J by 3 bases, with 23 bases between them. CDR3 sequence (DNA): TGCGCCAGCAGTGAAGGCAGAACGTCAGGGGCGCGGGACACTGAAGCTTTCTTT. Translation gives CASSEGRTSGARDTEAFF.

The J gene is TRBJ1-5, the V gene TRBV10-3; no reliable D call. Deletions cut 4 bases from V and 2 bases from J, with 6 bases between. Germline CDR1 reads ENHRY; CDR2 reads SYGVKD. The CDR3 is made up of 13 amino acids. CDR3 sequence reads: CAISGPGNQPQHF. In DNA form, the CDR3 reads TGTGCCATCAGTGGGCCCGGCAATCAGCCCCAGCATTTT.

The V and J genes are TRBV10-1 and TRBJ1-2; D is uncertain. V was cut by 0 bases and J by 8 bases, with 10 bases left in between. From germline, CDR1 is WNHNN and CDR2 SYGVQD (reference sequence). The CDR3 is 13 amino acids. In nucleotides, the CDR3 is TGCGCCAGCAGTGAGTCGCGAGGGTTGGGCTACACCTTC. Translation: CASSESRGLGYTF.

This chain connects TRBV5-6 to TRBJ1-6; TRBD1 matches 8 bases. Germline V gene data show CDR1 as SGHDT and CDR2 as YYEEEE. This CDR3 has 15 residues. V shed 4 bases, J shed 7 bases, and the junction held 7 bases outside the gene matches. Here the CDR3 DNA reads TGTGCCAGCAGCCTAGAGGACAGGGAAAATTCACCCCTCCACTTT. This codes for CASSLEDRENSPLHF.

CDR3 nucleotides: TGTGCCAGCAGCTTTGGTGGGGGGGCTGAAGCTTTCTTT. It codes for CASSFGGGAEAFF. The chain uses TRBV7-6 and TRBJ1-1; maybe TRBD1 (5 bases). CDR1 and CDR2 from the germline V gene are SGHVS and FNYEAQ. This CDR3 has 13 amino acids. Between the trimmed V and J ends, which lost 3 bases and 6 bases, there was a span of 11 bases. The full variable domain, completed using reference TRBV7-6 and TRBJ1-1, is GAGVSQSPRYKVTKRGQDVALRCDPISGHVSLYWYRQALGQGPEFLTYFNYEAQQDKSGLPNDRFSAERPEGSISTLTIQRTEQRDSAMYRCASSFGGGAEAFFGQGTRLTVV.

The genes are TRBV29-1 and TRBJ1-2; the match to TRBD1 covers 7 bases. Germline V gene lookup returns CDR1 SQVTM and CDR2 ANQGSEA. The J segment lost 0 bases and the V segment lost 5 bases, leaving 9 bases of the junction unmatched. The CDR3 is made up of 15 amino acids. CDR3 DNA sequence: TGCAGCGTTTACACCCAGACAGGGACTAACTATGGCTACACCTTC. Protein: CSVYTQTGTNYGYTF.

The chain couples TRBV19 to TRBJ2-5, with 9 bases identical to TRBD2. The CDR3 runs 15 residues. Germline values: CDR1 LNHDA, CDR2 SQIVND (reference sequence). J was trimmed by 5 bases and V by 8 bases; bases with no gene match: 12. CDR3 amino acids: CASAVGGGARETQYF. CDR3 nucleotides: TGTGCCAGTGCCGTCGGCGGGGGGGCTCGGGAGACCCAGTACTTC.

The table lists this clone with a count of one. V gene TRBV6-1 combines with J gene TRBJ1-3; D perhaps matches TRBD1 (6 bases). Per germline, CDR1 MNHNS and CDR2 SASEGT. This CDR3 region has 14 residues. Trimming shortened V by 6 bases and J by 4 bases, and 13 bases separated the two germline ends. In DNA, the CDR3 is TGTGCCAGCAGCGAACAGGGCTCGGGAAACACCATATATTTT. Amino acids: CASSEQGSGNTIYF.

The chain links TRBV18 to TRBJ2-1, with TRBD2 identical over 9 bases. This CDR3 spans 15 amino acids. V shed 4 bases and J 6 bases; nucleotides not matched to a gene: 7. Germline V lookup: CDR1 KGHSH, CDR2 LQKENI. CDR3 loop: CASSRPGLAGNEQFF. In DNA form, the CDR3 reads TGTGCCAGCTCACGACCGGGACTAGCTGGCAATGAGCAGTTCTTC.

As concerns this clone: At one end the junction does not follow the germline gene, possibly because of a read error. The chain recombines TRBV11-2 with TRBJ2-2; the D gene is possibly TRBD1 (6 bases). Germline lookup yields CDR1 SGHAT and CDR2 FQNNGV. There are 16 residues in the CDR3. The CDR3 is CASSLEGGRVTGELFF. In nucleotides, the CDR3 is TGTGCCAGCAGCCTAGAAGGGGGTCGGGTCACCGGGGAGCTGTTTTTT.

The gene calls are TRBV20-1 and TRBJ2-1, with D tentatively TRBD1 (6 bases). The germline V and J ends were trimmed by 1 base and 14 bases, with 12 bases remaining between them. The V gene's germline CDR1 is DFQATT and CDR2 SNEGSKA (reference sequence). CDR3 length: 11 amino acids. In DNA, the CDR3 is TGCAGTGCTAGAGGGGCAGGGGCCAAGTTCTTC. It codes for CSARGAGAKFF.

This clone has a handful of counts. The chain uses TRBV2 and TRBJ1-1, with TRBD1 matching 7 bases. The junction had 8 bases not matched to a gene; V was cut back by 6 bases and J by 4 bases. Germline V gene data show CDR1 as SNHLY and CDR2 as FYNNEI. This CDR3 is built from 14 residues. The CDR3 is CASRSTGAVTEAFF. In DNA, the CDR3 is TGTGCCAGCAGATCCACAGGGGCCGTCACTGAAGCTTTCTTT. The whole variable domain, remainder taken from reference TRBV2 and TRBJ1-1, is EPEVTQTPSHQVTQMGQEVILRCVPISNHLYFYWYRQILGQKVEFLVSFYNNEISEKSEIFDDQFSVERPDGSNFTLKIRSTKLEDSAMYFCASRSTGAVTEAFFGQGTRLTVV.

The rearrangement joins TRBV19 to TRBJ1-2, with a weak D call TRBD1 (5 bases). Per germline, CDR1 LNHDA and CDR2 SQIVND (reference sequence). Trimming removed 6 bases at V and 2 bases at J, with 10 bases between. The CDR3 spans 13 residues. As DNA, the CDR3 is TGTGCCAGTAGGAAGACAGCGAACTATGGCTACACCTTC. Its translation: CASRKTANYGYTF.

The chain combines TRBV11-2 with TRBJ1-2; D ambiguous. Trimming stripped 1 base from V and 4 bases from J, with 10 bases between. Per the germline V gene, CDR1 is SGHAT and CDR2 is FQNNGV. The CDR3 extends over 14 amino acids. The CDR3 region is CASSLAPAAYGYTF. DNA of the CDR3: TGTGCCAGCAGCTTAGCGCCAGCGGCCTATGGCTACACCTTC.

Of note for this clone: An end of the junction differs from the germline gene, which may be a read error. The chain combines TRBV7-9 with TRBJ1-3; 7 bases line up with TRBD1. Germline V CDR1 and CDR2: SEHNR, FQNEAQ (reference sequence). The CDR3 extends over 12 amino acids. The CDR3 nucleotides read TGTGCCAGCAGCTTAGGGGGACAGTTTAAGTACTTT. Its translation: CASSLGGQFKYF.

This chain joins TRBV12-5 and TRBJ2-5; 10 nucleotides line up with TRBD1. The germline CDR1 and CDR2 sequences are LGHNT and FRNRAP. V gave up 5 bases and J gave up 2 bases; unmatched junction bases: 5. CDR3 length: 15 residues. This CDR3 is CASGLSDRGQETQYF. CDR3 sequence (DNA): TGTGCTAGTGGTCTTTCGGACAGGGGGCAAGAGACCCAGTACTTC.

The genes are TRBV2 and TRBJ2-4; the match to TRBD1 covers 9 bases. The CDR3 is made up of 20 amino acids. Per the germline V gene, CDR1 is SNHLY and CDR2 is FYNNEI. V lost 5 bases and J lost 1; bases outside the gene matches: 18. The CDR3 loop is CASSRRGTGTHPEAKNIQYF. DNA of the CDR3: TGTGCCAGCAGTAGGCGGGGGACAGGGACCCATCCCGAGGCCAAAAACATTCAGTACTTC.

J is TRBJ2-1 and V is TRBV19, with D possibly matching TRBD2 (5 bases). The CDR3 totals 14 residues. V lost 6 bases and J 0 bases, leaving 9 bases between the germline ends. The germline V gene encodes CDR1 LNHDA and CDR2 SQIVND (reference sequence). The CDR3 DNA is TGTGCCAGTAGCACAGCGGACTCCTACAATGAGCAGTTCTTC. Translating gives CASSTADSYNEQFF. Complete variable domain (other parts from reference TRBV19 and TRBJ2-1): DGGITQSPKYLFRKEGQNVTLSCEQNLNHDAMYWYRQDPGQGLRLIYYSQIVNDFQKGDIAEGYSVSREKKESFPLTVTSAQKNPTAFYLCASSTADSYNEQFFGPGTRLTVL.

In this sample, this clone turned up once. V and J are TRBV6-6 and TRBJ1-1; weak D call: TRBD1 (6 bases). The CDR3 is 12 amino acids. CDR1 MNHNY and CDR2 SVGAGI come from the germline V gene (reference sequence). The DNA of the CDR3 is TGTGTACTCGTGGGGGCGGGCACTGAAGCTTTCTTT. Its translation: CVLVGAGTEAFF.